This entry lists 9 T cell receptor beta chains sequenced from one sample in a study of shared clonotypes between healthy human individuals. Produced via immunoSEQ multiplex PCR; TCRdb's table is partial and in-frame only. The sample shows roughly 2 million clones, about 94% of them seen only once. The sample consisted of naive CD4+ T cells sorted from blood. As for subset: CD45RA+ positively selected. These receptors were obtained from a man aged 18 to 30 in good health.

This clone has just one count. The sample holds other DNA sequences that translate to the same CDR3. This chain links TRBV6-5 with TRBJ2-7; a possible D gene is TRBD1 (6 bases). Trimming cost V 0 bases and J 0 bases, with 9 bases left between them. This CDR3 is 15 amino acids long. Germline lookup yields CDR1 MNHEY and CDR2 SVGAGI. The CDR3 loop is CASSYSRGSSYEQYF. CDR3 DNA sequence: TGTGCCAGCAGTTACTCGAGGGGGAGCTCCTACGAGCAGTACTTC.

The chain joins TRBV10-2 to TRBJ2-7; a weak D match, TRBD1 (7 bases). This CDR3 has 15 amino acids. V lost 6 bases to trimming and J lost 1 base, with 16 bases between them. Germline loops: CDR1 WSHSY, CDR2 SAAADI. In DNA form, the CDR3 reads TGCGCCAGCAGGAGGGGGCGGGACCCATCCTACGAGCAGTACTTC. Its translation: CASRRGRDPSYEQYF.

This CDR3 is CASSEALHSGTDTQYF. The CDR3 nucleotides are TGTGCCAGCAGTGAAGCCCTTCACTCCGGCACAGATACGCAGTATTTT. V usage is TRBV6-1 and J usage is TRBJ2-3, with D hard to call. Trimming shortened V by 0 bases and J by 1 base, and 11 bases separated the two germline ends. The CDR3 consists of 16 residues. The V gene's germline CDR1 is MNHNS and CDR2 SASEGT.

The gene calls are TRBV4-1 and TRBJ2-2, with D unresolved. V was trimmed by 4 bases and J by 2 bases, leaving 8 bases between them. Germline V gives CDR1 MGHRA, CDR2 YSYEKL. CDR3 length: 14 residues. CDR3 sequence: CASSPPTNTGELFF. The CDR3 DNA reads as TGCGCCAGCAGCCCCCCGACTAACACCGGGGAGCTGTTTTTT.

The rearrangement links TRBV29-1 to TRBJ2-5; 9 bases map to TRBD1. Losses at the gene ends were 8 bases for V and 7 bases for J; bases not matched to a gene: 5. In germline, CDR1 is SQVTM, CDR2 ANQGSEA. The CDR3 sequence is 11 residues long. The CDR3 loop reads CSLTGGGTQYF. DNA of the CDR3: TGCAGCCTGACAGGGGGGGGGACCCAGTACTTC.

V gene TRBV10-3 combines with J gene TRBJ2-5; 7 nucleotides agree with TRBD2. The germline V gene has CDR1 ENHRY and CDR2 SYGVKD. Trimming took 8 bases from V and 5 from J; bases not matched to a gene: 8. CDR3 length equals 13 residues. CDR3 bases: TGTGCCATCGGTCCTAACGGGGGGGAGACCCAGTACTTC. Residues: CAIGPNGGETQYF.

This sequence joins TRBV30 and TRBJ1-2; possibly TRBD1 for D (5 bases). Looked up from germline, CDR1 is GTSNPN and CDR2 is SVGIG (reference sequence). This CDR3 comprises 13 residues. V was shortened by 1 base and J by 7 bases, with 13 bases between the two germline ends. The CDR3 DNA is TGTGCCTGGAGTGCCACGGGACCGCGTGGCTACACCTTC. Amino acids: CAWSATGPRGYTF.

A note on this clone: Distinct nucleotide sequences in the sample also encode this CDR3. This chain joins TRBV30 and TRBJ1-1; no firm D call. Germline V gene data show CDR1 as GTSNPN and CDR2 as SVGIG (reference sequence). Between the trimmed V and J ends, which lost 5 bases and 1 base, there was a span of 8 bases. The CDR3 loop spans 12 amino acids. CDR3 in amino acids: CAWGGGNTEAFF. In DNA form, the CDR3 reads TGTGCCTGGGGAGGCGGGAACACTGAAGCTTTCTTT.

The chain uses TRBV28 and TRBJ1-3; TRBD1 is a possible D gene (6 bases). The CDR3 contains 13 residues. The ends were cut back, 5 bases at V and 7 bases at J, with 12 bases in the middle. Per the germline V gene, CDR1 is MDHEN and CDR2 is SYDVKM. CDR3 nucleotide sequence: TGTGCCAGCAGTACAGGGTTAGGGAACACCATATATTTT. It codes for CASSTGLGNTIYF.